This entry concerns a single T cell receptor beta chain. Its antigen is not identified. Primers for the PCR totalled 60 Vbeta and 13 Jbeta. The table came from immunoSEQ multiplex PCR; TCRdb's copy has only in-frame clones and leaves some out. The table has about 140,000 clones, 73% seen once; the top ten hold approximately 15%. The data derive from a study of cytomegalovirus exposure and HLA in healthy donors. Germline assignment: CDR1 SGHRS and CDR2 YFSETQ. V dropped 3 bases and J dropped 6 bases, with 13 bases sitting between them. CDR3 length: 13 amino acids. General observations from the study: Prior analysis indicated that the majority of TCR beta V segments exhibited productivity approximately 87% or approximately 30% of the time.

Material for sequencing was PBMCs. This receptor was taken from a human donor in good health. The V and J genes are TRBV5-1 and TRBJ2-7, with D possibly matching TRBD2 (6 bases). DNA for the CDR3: TGCGCCAGCAGCTCGACCCTGCGGGGCGAGCAGTACTTC. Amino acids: CASSSTLRGEQYF.